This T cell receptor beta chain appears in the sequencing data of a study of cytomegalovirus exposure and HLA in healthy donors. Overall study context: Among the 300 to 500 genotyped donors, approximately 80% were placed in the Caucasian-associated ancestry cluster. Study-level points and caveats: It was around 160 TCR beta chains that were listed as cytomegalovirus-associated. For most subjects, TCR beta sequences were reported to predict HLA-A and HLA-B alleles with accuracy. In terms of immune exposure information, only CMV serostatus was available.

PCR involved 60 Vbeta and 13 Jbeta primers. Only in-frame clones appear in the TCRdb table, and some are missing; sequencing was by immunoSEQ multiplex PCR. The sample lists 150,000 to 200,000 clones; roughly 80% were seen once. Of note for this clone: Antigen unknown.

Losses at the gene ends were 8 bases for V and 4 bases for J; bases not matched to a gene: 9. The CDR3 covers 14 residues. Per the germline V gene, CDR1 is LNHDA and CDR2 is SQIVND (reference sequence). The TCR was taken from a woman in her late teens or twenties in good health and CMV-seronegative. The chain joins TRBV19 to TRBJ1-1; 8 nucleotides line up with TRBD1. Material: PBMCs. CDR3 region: CASAYRGDGTEAFF. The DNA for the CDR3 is TGTGCCAGTGCCTACAGGGGGGACGGCACTGAAGCTTTCTTT.